In this sample, the clone carrying this TCR beta chain turned up a few times. Its antigen is as yet unknown. The time point was: patch test 1, 2 weeks after DPC sensitization. The sample's treatment: therapeutic diphenylcyclopropenone sensitization with weekly scalp DPC. As processed by the authors: Counts of TCRs in each sample centred on a median of 95,638 and extended from approximately 21,000 to 630,000. TCRdb reprocessed the RACE reads with MiXCR, giving one entry per CDR3 protein. TCRdb, not the original authors, processed these V and J calls. The sample lists 150,000 to 200,000 distinct CDR3 sequences; around 13% were seen once. The sample belongs to a study of human T cells and chemical hapten exposure. About the study: All patients underwent weekly scalp dosing with diphenylcyclopropenone for the full approximately 23-week study. Small pooled library volume differences mainly caused per-sample TCR yield variation.

Overall study results and limits: TCRs exceeding 1 in 1000 frequency stayed unchanged with DPC sensitization.

The sample here was whole blood, taken in connection with sensitization to the hapten diphenylcyclopropenone (DPC). The TCR comes from a woman aged 25 to 39 with alopecia areata. Some clones in this sample may be carry-over from other donors' samples.

In DNA, the CDR3 is TGTGCCTGGAGGACAGGGTTGAATACGCAGTATTTT. The encoded protein is CAWRTGLNTQYF. The rearrangement links TRBV30 to TRBJ2-3; 7 bases line up with TRBD1. Germline assignment: CDR1 GTSNPN and CDR2 SVGIG (reference sequence). After removal of 3 bases from V and 7 bases from J, the junction contained 4 bases not matched to a gene. This CDR3 is 12 amino acids long.